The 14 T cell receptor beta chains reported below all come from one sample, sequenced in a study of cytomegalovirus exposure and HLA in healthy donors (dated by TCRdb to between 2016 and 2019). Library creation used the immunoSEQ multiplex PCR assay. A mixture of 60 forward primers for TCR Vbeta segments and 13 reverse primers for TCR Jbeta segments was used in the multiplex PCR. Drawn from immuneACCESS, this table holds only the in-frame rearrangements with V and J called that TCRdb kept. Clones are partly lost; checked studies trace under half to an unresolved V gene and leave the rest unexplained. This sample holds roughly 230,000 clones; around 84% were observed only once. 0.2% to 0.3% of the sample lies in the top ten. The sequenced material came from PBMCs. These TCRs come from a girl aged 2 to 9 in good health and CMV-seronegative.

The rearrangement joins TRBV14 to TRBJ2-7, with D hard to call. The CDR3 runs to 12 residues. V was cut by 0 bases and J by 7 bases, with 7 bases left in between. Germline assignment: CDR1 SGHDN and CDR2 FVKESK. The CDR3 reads CASSQDWSEQYF. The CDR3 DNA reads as TGTGCCAGCAGCCAAGATTGGAGTGAGCAGTACTTC.

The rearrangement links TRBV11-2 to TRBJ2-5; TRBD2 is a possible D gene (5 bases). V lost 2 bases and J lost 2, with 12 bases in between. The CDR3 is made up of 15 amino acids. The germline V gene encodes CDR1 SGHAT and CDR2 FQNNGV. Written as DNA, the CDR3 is TGTGCCAGCAGCTTAAACCGGGGTAGGCAAGAGACCCAGTACTTC. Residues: CASSLNRGRQETQYF.

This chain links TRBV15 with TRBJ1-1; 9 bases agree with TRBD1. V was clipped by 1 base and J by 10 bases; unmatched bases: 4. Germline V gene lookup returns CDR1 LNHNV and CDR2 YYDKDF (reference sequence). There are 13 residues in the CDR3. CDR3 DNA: TGTGCCACCAGCAGAGGGGGGACAGGGCCAGCTTTCTTT. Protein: CATSRGGTGPAFF.

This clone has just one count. The DNA of the CDR3 is TGTGCCAGCAGTCATCGACAGGGGCGGGATACGCAGTATTTT. Translating gives CASSHRQGRDTQYF. The chain recombines TRBV27 with TRBJ2-3; the match to TRBD1 covers 8 bases. CDR1 is MNHEY and CDR2 is SMNVEV in the germline V gene (reference sequence). The J segment lost 6 bases and the V segment lost 5 bases, leaving 7 bases of the junction unmatched. The CDR3 consists of 14 residues.

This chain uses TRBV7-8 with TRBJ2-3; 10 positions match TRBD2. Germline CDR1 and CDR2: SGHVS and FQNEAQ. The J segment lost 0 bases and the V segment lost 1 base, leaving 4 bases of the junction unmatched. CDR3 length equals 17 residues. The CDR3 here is CASSLVAAGGSTDTQYF. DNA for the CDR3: TGTGCCAGCAGCTTAGTGGCAGCGGGGGGGAGCACAGATACGCAGTATTTT.

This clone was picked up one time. CDR3 in amino acids: CSVGGQLYNEQFF. DNA of the CDR3: TGCAGCGTTGGGGGACAGCTTTACAATGAGCAGTTCTTC. The J gene is TRBJ2-1, the V gene TRBV29-1, with 7 nucleotides matching TRBD1. The CDR3 is 13 residues long. Unmatched junction bases numbered 4, after V lost 4 bases and J lost 4 bases. CDR1 is SQVTM, CDR2 ANQGSEA, per germline.

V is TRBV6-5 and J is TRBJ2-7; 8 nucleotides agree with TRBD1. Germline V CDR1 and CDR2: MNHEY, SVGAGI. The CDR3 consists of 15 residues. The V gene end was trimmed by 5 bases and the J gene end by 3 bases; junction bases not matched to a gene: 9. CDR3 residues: CASSPDRGRGYEQYF. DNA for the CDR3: TGTGCCAGCAGTCCAGACAGGGGTCGGGGCTACGAGCAGTACTTC.

In nucleotides, the CDR3 is TGTGCCAGCAGCGGGGGACAGGGGGTCACTGAAGCTTTCTTT. Protein: CASSGGQGVTEAFF. This sequence joins TRBV5-4 and TRBJ1-1; the match to TRBD1 covers 11 bases. The junction had 3 bases not matched to a gene; V was cut back by 4 bases and J by 4 bases. CDR3 length equals 14 residues. Looked up from germline, CDR1 is SGHNT and CDR2 is YYREEE (reference sequence).

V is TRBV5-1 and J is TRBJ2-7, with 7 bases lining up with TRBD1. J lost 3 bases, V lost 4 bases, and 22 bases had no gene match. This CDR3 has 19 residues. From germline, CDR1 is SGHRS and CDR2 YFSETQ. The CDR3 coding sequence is TGCGCCAGCAGCCTAGGTCCTTTGGGGACCCTTGGGGACAGCTACGAGCAGTACTTC. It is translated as CASSLGPLGTLGDSYEQYF.

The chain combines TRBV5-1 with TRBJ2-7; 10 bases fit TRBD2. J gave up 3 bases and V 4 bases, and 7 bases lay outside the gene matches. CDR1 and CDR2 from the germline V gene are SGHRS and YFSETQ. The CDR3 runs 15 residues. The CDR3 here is CASSMTSGQSYEQYF. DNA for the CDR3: TGCGCCAGCAGCATGACTAGCGGGCAGAGCTACGAGCAGTACTTC.

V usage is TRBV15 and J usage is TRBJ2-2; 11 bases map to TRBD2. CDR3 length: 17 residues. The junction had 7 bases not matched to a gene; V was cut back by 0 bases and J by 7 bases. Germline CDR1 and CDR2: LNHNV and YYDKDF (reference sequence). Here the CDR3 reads CATSRESRSGRGGELFF. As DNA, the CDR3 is TGTGCCACCAGCAGAGAGTCGCGTAGCGGGAGGGGCGGGGAGCTGTTTTTT.

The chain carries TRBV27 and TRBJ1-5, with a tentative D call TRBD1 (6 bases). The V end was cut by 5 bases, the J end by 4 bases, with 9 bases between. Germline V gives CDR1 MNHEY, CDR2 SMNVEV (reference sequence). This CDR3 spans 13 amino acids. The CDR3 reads CASSRQVNQPQHF. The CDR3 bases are TGTGCCAGCAGTCGACAGGTAAATCAGCCCCAGCATTTT.

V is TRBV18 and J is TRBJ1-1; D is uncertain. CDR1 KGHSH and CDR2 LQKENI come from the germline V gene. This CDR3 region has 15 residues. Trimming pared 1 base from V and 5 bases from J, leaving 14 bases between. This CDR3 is CASSPLPGSRTEAFF. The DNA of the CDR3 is TGTGCCAGCTCACCACTCCCGGGGTCGAGGACTGAAGCTTTCTTT.

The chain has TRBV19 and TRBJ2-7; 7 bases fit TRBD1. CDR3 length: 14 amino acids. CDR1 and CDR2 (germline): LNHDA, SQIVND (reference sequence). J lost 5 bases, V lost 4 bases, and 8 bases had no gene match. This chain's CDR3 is CASSRKTGWHEQYF. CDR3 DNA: TGTGCCAGTAGTAGAAAGACAGGGTGGCACGAGCAGTACTTC.